A single sample gave rise to the 19 T cell receptor beta chains below, sequenced in a study of blood T cell repertoires in COVID-19. Profiling relied on immunoSEQ multiplex PCR, and the TCRdb table lists in-frame clones only, not all of them. The sample has about 50,000 clones, approximately 90% seen once. Input material: PBMCs or T cells enriched from blood (not recorded which). The source is a woman between 45 and 65 years old who had recovered from COVID-19.

This clone was detected only a few times. The V call is TRBV5-8, the J call TRBJ2-1; D is unresolved. Trimming cost V 4 bases and J 0 bases, with 14 bases left between them. The germline CDR1 and CDR2 sequences are SGHTS and YDEGEE. The CDR3 extends over 16 amino acids. The DNA for the CDR3 is TGTGCCAGCAGCCAACTCCCCCTGAGCTCCTACAATGAGCAGTTCTTC. Translated, it gives CASSQLPLSSYNEQFF.

The rearrangement links TRBV27 to TRBJ1-6, with a tentative D call TRBD1 (5 bases). In germline, CDR1 is MNHEY, CDR2 SMNVEV (reference sequence). V shed 4 bases and J shed 10 bases, with 11 bases lying between them. The CDR3 is made up of 13 amino acids. The CDR3 DNA reads TGTGCCAGCAGTTCCAGGGTTCAGTCACCCCTCCACTTT. Its translation: CASSSRVQSPLHF.

The gene calls are TRBV11-2 and TRBJ2-1; 11 nucleotides align to TRBD2. Trimming cost V 5 bases and J 3 bases; bases outside gene matches: 3. The CDR3 runs 15 residues. Germline CDR1 reads SGHAT; CDR2 reads FQNNGV. The CDR3: CASSPSGGNYNEQFF. CDR3 nucleotide sequence: TGTGCCAGCAGCCCTAGCGGGGGGAACTACAATGAGCAGTTCTTC. The full variable domain, its missing parts supplied by reference TRBV11-2 and TRBJ2-1, is EAGVAQSPRYKIIEKRQSVAFWCNPISGHATLYWYQQILGQGPKLLIQFQNNGVVDDSQLPKDRFSAERLKGVDSTLKIQPAKLEDSAVYLCASSPSGGNYNEQFFGPGTRLTVL.

The chain combines TRBV15 with TRBJ1-6, with D possibly TRBD1 on 5 matching bases. The CDR3 has 19 residues. Germline CDR1 and CDR2: LNHNV and YYDKDF (reference sequence). The V end lost 0 bases, the J end lost 10 bases, and 25 bases lay between the germline ends. The CDR3 DNA reads TGTGCCACCAGCAGAGATGTAAGGCAGGGCACATCCAAGGGGTCACCCCTCCACTTT. It translates to CATSRDVRQGTSKGSPLHF.

The chain joins TRBV19 to TRBJ2-3; D is possibly TRBD2 (5 bases). CDR3 length: 16 residues. V was clipped by 5 bases and J by 1 base, with 16 bases between them. Germline V gene data show CDR1 as LNHDA and CDR2 as SQIVND (reference sequence). CDR3 region: CASSPRGYPGTDTQYF. CDR3 in DNA: TGTGCCAGTAGTCCAAGAGGGTACCCGGGCACAGATACGCAGTATTTT.

This clone was seen a handful of times. V gene TRBV28 combines with J gene TRBJ1-5; TRBD1 is a possible D gene (6 bases). The V and J ends lost 6 bases and 4 bases respectively, with 10 bases between them. Germline CDR1 and CDR2: MDHEN and SYDVKM. This CDR3 is 13 amino acids long. The CDR3 region is CASSPTGNQPQHF. The CDR3 DNA follows: TGTGCCAGCAGCCCGACAGGAAATCAGCCCCAGCATTTT.

The chain is built from TRBV12-3 or TRBV12-4 and TRBJ1-1, with D tentatively TRBD1 (6 bases). This CDR3 has 13 residues. V shed 6 bases and J shed 2 bases, with 10 bases lying between them. CDR3 nucleotide sequence: TGTGCCAGCAGATTGACAGGAAACACTGAAGCTTTCTTT. As protein: CASRLTGNTEAFF.

The chain recombines TRBV29-1 with TRBJ1-1; the match to TRBD1 covers 7 bases. The CDR3 length is 14 residues. Trimming removed 7 bases from V and 0 bases from J; junction bases left unmatched: 8. Germline assignment: CDR1 SQVTM and CDR2 ANQGSEA. CDR3 residues: CSAGTEPMNTEAFF. For the CDR3, the DNA is TGCAGCGCTGGGACAGAACCTATGAACACTGAAGCTTTCTTT.

This clone was counted a single time. This chain links TRBV6-5 with TRBJ1-5; tentatively, D is TRBD1 (6 bases). The CDR3 has 15 residues. Trimming took off 5 bases at V and 2 bases at J, with 13 bases between the two ends. Germline-derived CDR1 and CDR2 are MNHEY and SVGAGI. In DNA form, the CDR3 reads TGTGCCAGCAGTCTAGGCAACAGGGGCAATCAGCCCCAGCATTTT. It specifies CASSLGNRGNQPQHF.

This clone has just one count. The junction and the germline gene differ at one end; a read error may be behind it. The gene calls are TRBV7-7 and TRBJ2-2, with D possibly being TRBD1 (6 bases). Germline V gene data show CDR1 as SSHAT and CDR2 as FNYEAQ (reference sequence). The CDR3 contains 17 residues. The CDR3 nucleotides read TGTGCTAGCAGCCTATACGGTTCAGGGGCGAACACCGGGGAGCTGTTTTTT. Translating gives CASSLYGSGANTGELFF. Complete variable domain (other parts from reference TRBV7-7 and TRBJ2-2): GAGVSQSPRYKVTKRGQDVTLRCDPISSHATLYWYQQALGQGPEFLTYFNYEAQPDKSGLPSDRFSAERPEGSISTLTIQRTEQRDSAMYRCASSLYGSGANTGELFFGEGSRLTVL.

This clone occurred once. The chain employs TRBV5-1 and TRBJ2-1; 9 nucleotides line up with TRBD2. CDR3 length: 16 amino acids. Germline CDR1 SGHRS, CDR2 YFSETQ. Trimming at V came to 1 base and at J to 6 bases, leaving 8 bases not matched to a gene. CDR3 sequence: CASSLSPSGKGNEQFF. CDR3 nucleotide sequence: TGCGCCAGCAGCTTGAGTCCTAGCGGGAAGGGCAATGAGCAGTTCTTC.

The rearrangement uses TRBV4-1 and TRBJ2-7, with TRBD2 matching 12 bases. Trimming cost V 3 bases and J 0 bases; bases outside gene matches: 9. The CDR3 runs to 18 residues. Germline lookup yields CDR1 MGHRA and CDR2 YSYEKL. The CDR3 nucleotides are TGCGCCAGCAGCCACCGACTAGCGGGGGCCGGCGACTCCTACGAGCAGTACTTC. Protein sequence: CASSHRLAGAGDSYEQYF.

The chain joins TRBV18 to TRBJ2-5, with TRBD2 matching over 7 bases. V trimming: 0 bases; J trimming: 4 bases; junction bases outside the gene matches: 2. Germline assignment: CDR1 KGHSH and CDR2 LQKENI. The length of the CDR3 is 14 residues. This CDR3 reads CASSPPPGGETQYF. Written as DNA, the CDR3 is TGTGCCAGCTCACCACCACCGGGAGGAGAGACCCAGTACTTC.

The chain has TRBV7-9 and TRBJ2-2, with 7 bases that match TRBD2. The CDR3 sequence is 16 residues long. J was trimmed by 6 bases and V by 6 bases; bases with no gene match: 13. Germline loops: CDR1 SEHNR, CDR2 FQNEAQ (reference sequence). This chain's CDR3 is CASRPRLAGFAGELFF. CDR3 bases: TGTGCCAGCAGACCCCGACTAGCTGGTTTCGCCGGGGAGCTGTTTTTT.

This rearrangement joins TRBV5-1 to TRBJ2-1, with TRBD1 as a possible D gene (5 bases). V dropped 4 bases and J dropped 0 bases, with 14 bases sitting between them. This CDR3 comprises 16 residues. Germline V gene lookup returns CDR1 SGHRS and CDR2 YFSETQ. CDR3 sequence reads: CASSRQGASSYNEQFF. The CDR3, as DNA: TGCGCCAGCAGCCGCCAGGGTGCGAGCTCCTACAATGAGCAGTTCTTC.

The V call is TRBV7-2, the J call TRBJ1-6; the match to TRBD1 covers 8 bases. The V segment lost 5 bases and the J segment 0 bases; nucleotides outside the gene matches: 6. CDR1 SGHTA and CDR2 FQGNSA come from the germline V gene. The CDR3 consists of 17 residues. CDR3 bases: TGTGCCAGCAGCCTCCGACAGGGGAGCTCCTATAATTCACCCCTCCACTTT. Protein product: CASSLRQGSSYNSPLHF.

The chain has TRBV7-2 and TRBJ2-5; D unclear. V lost 4 bases to trimming and J lost 4 bases, with 13 bases between them. The CDR3 contains 14 residues. CDR1 is SGHTA and CDR2 is FQGNSA in the germline V gene. CDR3 amino acids: CASSSSRSVETQYF. For the CDR3, the DNA is TGTGCCAGCAGCTCCTCCCGGAGTGTAGAGACCCAGTACTTC.

On this clone: At the DNA level, this CDR3 is encoded by other sequences in the same sample as well. The chain is built from TRBV18 and TRBJ1-1; no clear D gene. The germline V gene has CDR1 KGHSH and CDR2 LQKENI. The CDR3 contains 13 residues. V shed 2 bases and J shed 3 bases, with 7 bases lying between them. CDR3 sequence (DNA): TGTGCCAGCTCACCAAGGACTGACACTGAAGCTTTCTTT. Amino acids: CASSPRTDTEAFF.

This rearrangement joins TRBV24-1 to TRBJ2-6; TRBD1 agrees at 9 bases. CDR1 and CDR2 (germline): KGHDR, SFDVKD. The trim removed 3 bases at V and 0 bases at J, leaving 11 bases unmatched. The CDR3 has 20 amino acids. Here the CDR3 DNA reads TGTGCCACCAGTGATCCCTCAGCCGGGACAGGGCGCTCTGGGGCCAACGTCCTGACTTTC. Amino acid sequence: CATSDPSAGTGRSGANVLTF.